Reported below is one T cell receptor (beta chain). The CDR3 runs to 15 residues. V lost 2 bases to trimming and J lost 5 bases; unmatched junction nucleotides: 6. Per germline, CDR1 MNHEY and CDR2 SVGEGT. These data come from a study of blood T cell repertoires in COVID-19. Study information: There were acute and convalescent COVID-19 samples, and they came from the United States, Italy and Spain. Sources were T cells, B-cell-depleted T cells, or PBMCs; the material itself was cDNA or gDNA.

In the authors' methods: Nucleated cell counts were estimated from reference gene primer amplification. The data were produced by immunoSEQ multiplex PCR, yet TCRdb's version contains in-frame clones alone and is incomplete. For V, J and clone size, that table is used; D and trimming come from the DNA. Of approximately 180,000 clones in the sample, more than 70% were seen once. The TCR comes from a human donor in a cohort sampled during active COVID-19. V is TRBV6-2 or TRBV6-3 and J is TRBJ2-7, with TRBD1 matching 10 bases. Sequencing was carried out using peripheral blood. The DNA for the CDR3 is TGTGCCAGCAGTTACCTGACAGGGGGCAAGAACGAGCAGTACTTC. Translation gives CASSYLTGGKNEQYF.